These 20 T cell receptor beta chains were all obtained from the same sample, sequenced in a study of cytomegalovirus exposure and HLA in healthy donors. Primers: 60 Vbeta forward and 13 Jbeta reverse. Sequencing used immunoSEQ multiplex PCR; TCRdb keeps in-frame clones, though not all of them. The sample contains about 160,000 clones, approximately 80% of which appear only once. The sequencing input was PBMCs. These receptors all come from a female donor in good health and CMV-seronegative.

This clone was detected once. The gene calls are TRBV10-2 and TRBJ1-1, with 12 bases fitting TRBD1. V gave up 6 bases and J gave up 4 bases; unmatched junction bases: 6. This CDR3 is 15 amino acids long. Germline values: CDR1 WSHSY, CDR2 SAAADI. As DNA, the CDR3 is TGCGCCAGCAGCGGGACAGGGGGCTCGGGCACTGAAGCTTTCTTT. Protein product: CASSGTGGSGTEAFF.

The chain couples TRBV25-1 to TRBJ1-6; TRBD1 aligns across 7 bases. The CDR3 sequence is 14 residues long. In germline, CDR1 is MGHDK, CDR2 SYGVNS. Losses at the gene ends were 6 bases for V and 6 bases for J; bases not matched to a gene: 5. CDR3 loop: CASRTTGFNSPLHF. As DNA, the CDR3 is TGTGCCAGCAGAACGACAGGGTTTAATTCACCCCTCCACTTT.

This chain links TRBV19 with TRBJ2-3, with 9 nucleotides matching TRBD1. Germline trimming cut 5 bases from V and 8 bases from J; bases unmatched to any gene: 14. Germline V gene sequence: CDR1 LNHDA, CDR2 SQIVND (reference sequence). The CDR3 extends over 16 amino acids. This CDR3 is CASSPITGQGSGTQYF. CDR3 nucleotides: TGTGCCAGTAGTCCAATCACGGGACAGGGAAGTGGTACGCAGTATTTT.

This chain connects TRBV7-2 to TRBJ1-4; D perhaps matches TRBD1 (5 bases). Germline assignment: CDR1 SGHTA and CDR2 FQGNSA. Trimming left V 5 bases short and J 2 bases short, with 12 bases between. The CDR3 has 15 residues. The CDR3 nucleotides read TGTGCCAGCAGCCCCCGGAGGGACACTAATGAAAAACTGTTTTTT. Its protein is CASSPRRDTNEKLFF.

The V gene is TRBV6-6, the J gene TRBJ1-2; TRBD1 matches at 11 bases. Germline values: CDR1 MNHNY, CDR2 SVGAGI (reference sequence). Germline trimming cut 6 bases from V and 4 bases from J; bases unmatched to any gene: 4. This CDR3 region has 14 residues. The CDR3: CASSGQGAGYGYTF. In DNA, the CDR3 is TGTGCCAGCAGCGGACAGGGGGCTGGCTATGGCTACACCTTC.

Concerning this clone: Germline is not matched at one junction end, which may reflect a read error. The chain is built from TRBV27 and TRBJ2-4; 9 bases map to TRBD1. The CDR3 length is 15 residues. The germline CDR1 and CDR2 sequences are MNHEY and SMNVEV (reference sequence). The CDR3 DNA is TGTGCCAGCAGGAGGGACAGGGATGGCAAAAACAGTCAGTACTTC. Its protein product is CASRRDRDGKNSQYF.

The chain combines TRBV7-2 with TRBJ2-4, with TRBD1 as a possible D gene (7 bases). V lost 4 bases, J lost 4 bases, and 23 bases lay in between. The CDR3 has 18 residues. Germline CDR1 SGHTA, CDR2 FQGNSA. CDR3 loop: CASSWATGEAGRKNIQYF. Written as DNA, the CDR3 is TGTGCCAGCAGCTGGGCCACAGGGGAGGCGGGACGGAAAAACATTCAGTACTTC. Full variable domain (rest looked up from reference TRBV7-2 and TRBJ2-4): GAGVSQSPSNKVTEKGKDVELRCDPISGHTALYWYRQSLGQGLEFLIYFQGNSAPDKSGLPSDRFSAERTGGSVSTLTIQRTQQEDSAVYLCASSWATGEAGRKNIQYFGAGTRLSVL.

The V gene is TRBV30, the J gene TRBJ2-3; 7 positions agree with TRBD2. The CDR3 has 14 amino acids. V trimming: 3 bases; J trimming: 2 bases; junction bases outside the gene matches: 5. CDR1 and CDR2 (germline): GTSNPN, SVGIG (reference sequence). The CDR3 bases are TGTGCCTGGAGAATAGCGGGTCCCACAGATACGCAGTATTTT. It translates to CAWRIAGPTDTQYF.

This chain uses TRBV19 with TRBJ2-5, with D perhaps TRBD2 (6 bases). The CDR3 totals 16 residues. CDR1 is LNHDA and CDR2 is SQIVND in the germline V gene (reference sequence). Between the trimmed V and J ends, which lost 3 bases and 7 bases, there was a span of 21 bases. CDR3 sequence (DNA): TGTGCCAGTAGTATTTGGGGCGGGGCTGATGCGGGGACCCAGTACTTC. It encodes CASSIWGGADAGTQYF.

V is TRBV6-5 and J is TRBJ1-1; D is unresolved. CDR1 is MNHEY, CDR2 SVGAGI, per germline. V lost 2 bases to trimming and J lost 0 bases, with 13 bases between them. The CDR3 sequence is 16 residues long. The CDR3 loop is CASSYGGNWVNTEAFF. CDR3 sequence (DNA): TGTGCCAGCAGTTACGGAGGGAACTGGGTGAACACTGAAGCTTTCTTT.

The chain employs TRBV7-9 and TRBJ2-2; 9 bases line up with TRBD1. Germline loops: CDR1 SEHNR, CDR2 FQNEAQ (reference sequence). V shed 1 base and J 7 bases; nucleotides not matched to a gene: 4. There are 15 residues in the CDR3. CDR3 nucleotide sequence: TGTGCCAGCAGCTTAGTGTCGACAGGGGGCGGGGAGCTGTTTTTT. This gives the protein CASSLVSTGGGELFF. Complete variable domain (other parts from reference TRBV7-9 and TRBJ2-2): DTGVSQNPRHKITKRGQNVTFRCDPISEHNRLYWYRQTLGQGPEFLTYFQNEAQLEKSRLLSDRFSAERPKGSFSTLEIQRTEQGDSAMYLCASSLVSTGGGELFFGEGSRLTVL.

The CDR3 bases are TGCAGTGCTTCTGGCGGGGGGGGCTACACCTTC. Protein sequence: CSASGGGGYTF. V gene TRBV20-1 combines with J gene TRBJ1-2, with D tentatively TRBD1 (5 bases). The V end lost 5 bases, the J end lost 8 bases, and 12 bases lay between the germline ends. There are 11 residues in the CDR3. CDR1 and CDR2 from the germline V gene are DFQATT and SNEGSKA (reference sequence).

V usage is TRBV6-4 and J usage is TRBJ1-2; D is perhaps TRBD1 (5 bases). V was pared by 3 bases and J by 7 bases, with 18 bases between. CDR1 MRHNA and CDR2 SNTAGT come from the germline V gene. The CDR3 contains 15 residues. The DNA of the CDR3 is TGTGCCAGCAGTGAAATTACAGGTGGAAGTGCTGGCTACACCTTC. This encodes CASSEITGGSAGYTF.

This clone was seen just once. CDR3 region: CASSVGDRALHF. Here the CDR3 DNA reads TGTGCCAGCAGCGTTGGAGACAGGGCCCTCCACTTT. The chain employs TRBV9 and TRBJ1-6, with 7 bases that match TRBD1. Per the germline V gene, CDR1 is SGDLS and CDR2 is YYNGEE. Trimming at V came to 2 bases and at J to 14 bases, leaving 4 bases not matched to a gene. There are 12 residues in the CDR3.

The chain combines TRBV7-7 with TRBJ2-3; 9 nucleotides line up with TRBD2. The CDR3 loop spans 17 amino acids. Germline trimming cut 5 bases from V and 1 base from J; bases unmatched to any gene: 10. Germline V gives CDR1 SSHAT, CDR2 FNYEAQ (reference sequence). The CDR3 sequence: CASSKIPGLAGTDTQYF. CDR3 DNA: TGTGCCAGCAGCAAGATACCGGGACTAGCAGGCACAGATACGCAGTATTTT.

V usage is TRBV4-2 and J usage is TRBJ2-5; D unresolved. The length of the CDR3 is 11 residues. The V gene lost 4 bases and the J gene lost 5 bases, with 5 bases spanning the gap. CDR1 is LGHNA, CDR2 YNFKEQ, per germline. The CDR3 sequence is CASSPPETQYF. The CDR3 DNA reads as TGTGCCAGCAGCCCCCCGGAGACCCAGTACTTC.

This chain uses TRBV6-5 with TRBJ2-2; no firm D call. Looked up from germline, CDR1 is MNHEY and CDR2 is SVGAGI. The V gene lost 2 bases and the J gene lost 4 bases, with 8 bases spanning the gap. The CDR3 has 14 residues. CDR3 amino acids: CASSYAGFTGELFF. The CDR3 bases are TGTGCCAGCAGTTACGCCGGGTTCACCGGGGAGCTGTTTTTT.

The chain employs TRBV7-9 and TRBJ2-7; possibly TRBD2 for D (5 bases). V was clipped by 7 bases and J by 2 bases, with 18 bases between them. The germline V gene has CDR1 SEHNR and CDR2 FQNEAQ (reference sequence). This CDR3 comprises 15 residues. The CDR3 nucleotides are TGTGCCAGCACCAGCTTATCTAAGGAGGCCTACGAGCAGTACTTC. Residues: CASTSLSKEAYEQYF.

This chain uses TRBV7-9 with TRBJ1-4, with TRBD1 matching over 10 bases. The junction had 8 bases not matched to a gene; V was cut back by 2 bases and J by 5 bases. This CDR3 has 17 residues. Germline-derived CDR1 and CDR2 are SEHNR and FQNEAQ (reference sequence). In nucleotides, the CDR3 is TGTGCCAGCAGCTTAAGACAGGGGGCAGTTGGGAATGAAAAACTGTTTTTT. The encoded protein is CASSLRQGAVGNEKLFF.

The rearrangement uses TRBV18 and TRBJ2-7; 9 bases align to TRBD1. There are 14 residues in the CDR3. The ends lost 3 bases at V and 2 bases at J; junction bases unmatched: 2. Germline V gene lookup returns CDR1 KGHSH and CDR2 LQKENI. The CDR3 reads CASSPGTGTYEQYF. The CDR3 coding sequence is TGTGCCAGCTCACCCGGGACAGGGACCTACGAGCAGTACTTC.